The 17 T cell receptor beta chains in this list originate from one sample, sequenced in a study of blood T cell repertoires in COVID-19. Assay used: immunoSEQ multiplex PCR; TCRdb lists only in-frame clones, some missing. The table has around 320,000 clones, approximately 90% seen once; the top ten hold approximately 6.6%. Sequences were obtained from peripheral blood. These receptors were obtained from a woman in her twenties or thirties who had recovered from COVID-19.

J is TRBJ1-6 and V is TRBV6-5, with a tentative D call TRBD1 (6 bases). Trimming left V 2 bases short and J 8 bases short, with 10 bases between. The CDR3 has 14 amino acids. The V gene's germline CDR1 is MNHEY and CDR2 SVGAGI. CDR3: CASSYNREHSPLHF. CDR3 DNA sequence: TGTGCCAGCAGTTACAACAGGGAGCATTCACCCCTCCACTTT.

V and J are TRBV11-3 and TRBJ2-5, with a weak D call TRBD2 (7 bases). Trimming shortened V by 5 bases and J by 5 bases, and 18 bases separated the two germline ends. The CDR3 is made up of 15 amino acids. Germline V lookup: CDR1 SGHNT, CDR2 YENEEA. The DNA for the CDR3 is TGTGCCAGCAGCGGGGGGGCCGGAATGACGGAGACCCAGTACTTC. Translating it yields CASSGGAGMTETQYF.

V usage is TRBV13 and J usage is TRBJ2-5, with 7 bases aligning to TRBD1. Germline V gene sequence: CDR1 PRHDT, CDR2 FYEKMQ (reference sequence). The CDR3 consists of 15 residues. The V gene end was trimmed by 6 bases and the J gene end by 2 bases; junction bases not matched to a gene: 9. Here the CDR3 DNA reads TGTGCCAGCAGTCCTCGGCCGGGACAGCAAGAGACCCAGTACTTC. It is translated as CASSPRPGQQETQYF.

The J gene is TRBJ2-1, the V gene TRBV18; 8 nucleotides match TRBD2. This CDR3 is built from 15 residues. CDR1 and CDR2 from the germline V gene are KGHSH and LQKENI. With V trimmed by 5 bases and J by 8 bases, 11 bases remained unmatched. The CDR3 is CASSARGGRFDEQFF. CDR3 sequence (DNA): TGTGCCAGCTCAGCACGGGGGGGCCGGTTCGATGAGCAGTTCTTC.

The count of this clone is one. The CDR3: CASSEFWGQGAQYGYTF. The CDR3 region has the DNA TGTGCCAGCAGTGAATTTTGGGGACAGGGGGCGCAGTATGGCTACACCTTC. The rearrangement uses TRBV6-1 and TRBJ1-2, with 12 bases matching TRBD1. The CDR3 is 17 residues long. Germline assignment: CDR1 MNHNS and CDR2 SASEGT. With V trimmed by 2 bases and J by 5 bases, 9 bases remained unmatched.

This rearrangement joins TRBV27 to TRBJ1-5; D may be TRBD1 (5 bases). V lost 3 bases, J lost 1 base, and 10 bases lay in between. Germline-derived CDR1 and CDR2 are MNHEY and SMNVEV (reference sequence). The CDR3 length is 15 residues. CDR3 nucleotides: TGTGCCAGCAGTTTGCTTGGACAAAGCAATCAGCCCCAGCATTTT. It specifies CASSLLGQSNQPQHF.

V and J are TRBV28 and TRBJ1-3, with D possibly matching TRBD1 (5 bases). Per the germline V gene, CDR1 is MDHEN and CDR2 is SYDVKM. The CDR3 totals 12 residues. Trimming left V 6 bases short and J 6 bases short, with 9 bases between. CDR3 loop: CASSRGQNTIYF. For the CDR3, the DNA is TGTGCCAGCAGCCGAGGACAAAACACCATATATTTT.

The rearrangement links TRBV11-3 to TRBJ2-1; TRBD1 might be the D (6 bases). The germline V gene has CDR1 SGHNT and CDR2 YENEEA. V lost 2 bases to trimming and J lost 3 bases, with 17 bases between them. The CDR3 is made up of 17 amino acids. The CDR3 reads CASSLLPGQGIYNEQFF. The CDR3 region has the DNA TGTGCCAGCAGCTTACTCCCGGGGCAGGGGATCTACAATGAGCAGTTCTTC.

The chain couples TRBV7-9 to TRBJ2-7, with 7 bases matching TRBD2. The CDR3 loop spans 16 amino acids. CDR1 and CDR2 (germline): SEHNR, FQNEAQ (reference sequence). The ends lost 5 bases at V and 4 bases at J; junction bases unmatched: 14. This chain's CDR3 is CASSQWGREGNYEQYF. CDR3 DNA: TGTGCCAGCAGCCAATGGGGCAGGGAGGGTAATTACGAGCAGTACTTC.

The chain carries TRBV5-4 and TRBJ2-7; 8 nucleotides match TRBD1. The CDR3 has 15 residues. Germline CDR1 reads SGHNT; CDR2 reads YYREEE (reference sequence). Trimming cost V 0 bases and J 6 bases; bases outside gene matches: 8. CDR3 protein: CASSLAGQGPGEQYF. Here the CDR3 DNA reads TGTGCCAGCAGCTTGGCAGGACAGGGTCCAGGCGAGCAGTACTTC. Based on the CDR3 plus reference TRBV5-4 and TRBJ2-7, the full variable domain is ETGVTQSPTHLIKTRGQQVTLRCSSQSGHNTVSWYQQALGQGPQFIFQYYREEENGRGNFPPRFSGLQFPNYSSELNVNALELDDSALYLCASSLAGQGPGEQYFGPGTRLTVT.

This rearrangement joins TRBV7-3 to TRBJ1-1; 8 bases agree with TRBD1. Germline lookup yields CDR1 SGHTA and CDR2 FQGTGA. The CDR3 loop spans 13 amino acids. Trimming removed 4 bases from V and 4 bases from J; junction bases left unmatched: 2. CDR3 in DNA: TGTGCCAGCAGCTGGACAGGGCTCACTGAAGCTTTCTTT. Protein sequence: CASSWTGLTEAFF.

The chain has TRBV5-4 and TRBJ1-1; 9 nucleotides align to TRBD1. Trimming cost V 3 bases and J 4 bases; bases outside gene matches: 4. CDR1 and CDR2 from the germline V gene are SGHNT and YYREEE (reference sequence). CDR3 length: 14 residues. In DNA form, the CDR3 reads TGTGCCAGCAGCTCACAGGGGGCAGGCACTGAAGCTTTCTTT. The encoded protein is CASSSQGAGTEAFF.

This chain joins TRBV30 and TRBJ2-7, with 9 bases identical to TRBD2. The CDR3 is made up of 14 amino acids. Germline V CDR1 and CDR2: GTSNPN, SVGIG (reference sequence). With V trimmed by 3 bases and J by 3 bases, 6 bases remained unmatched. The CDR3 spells CAWRRLAVSYEQYF. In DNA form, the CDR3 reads TGTGCCTGGAGGAGACTAGCGGTAAGCTACGAGCAGTACTTC.

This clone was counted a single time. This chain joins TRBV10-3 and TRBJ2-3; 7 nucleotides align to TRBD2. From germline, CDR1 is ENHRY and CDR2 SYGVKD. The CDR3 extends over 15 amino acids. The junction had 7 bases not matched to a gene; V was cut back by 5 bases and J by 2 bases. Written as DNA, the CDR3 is TGTGCCATCAGTAGCGGCGGGGGTGTCACAGATACGCAGTATTTT. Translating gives CAISSGGGVTDTQYF.

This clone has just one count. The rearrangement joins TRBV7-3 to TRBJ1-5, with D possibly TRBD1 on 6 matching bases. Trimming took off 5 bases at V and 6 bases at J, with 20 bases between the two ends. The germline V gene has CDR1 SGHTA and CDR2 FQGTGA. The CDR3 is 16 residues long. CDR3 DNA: TGTGCCAGCAGCCCTTCAGGGGACACTTCGGGTCAGCCCCAGCATTTT. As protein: CASSPSGDTSGQPQHF.

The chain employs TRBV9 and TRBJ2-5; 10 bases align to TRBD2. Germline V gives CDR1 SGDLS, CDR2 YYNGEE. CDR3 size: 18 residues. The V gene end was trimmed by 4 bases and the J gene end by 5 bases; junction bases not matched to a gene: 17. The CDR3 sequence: CASSFSGGAADLGETQYF. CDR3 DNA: TGTGCCAGCAGCTTCAGCGGGGGGGCGGCGGACTTGGGCGAGACCCAGTACTTC.

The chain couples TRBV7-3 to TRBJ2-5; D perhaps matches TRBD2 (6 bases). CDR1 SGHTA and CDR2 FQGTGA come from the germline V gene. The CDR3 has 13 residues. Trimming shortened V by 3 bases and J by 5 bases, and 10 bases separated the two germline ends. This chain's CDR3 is CASSLGLGETQYF. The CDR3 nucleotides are TGTGCCAGCAGCTTGGGACTGGGCGAGACCCAGTACTTC.